This T cell receptor beta chain was sequenced in a study of cytomegalovirus exposure and HLA in healthy donors. Findings and limits, study-wide: A later look showed TCR association rates differing by HLA locus, highest for DRB1 and lowest for HLA-C. The CMV antigen specificity of a few CMV-associated chains was confirmed through in vitro analysis. A prior analysis recorded that most TCR beta V segments were productive about 87% or about 30% of the time.

Notes on this clone: The target antigen is unknown.

Nominally healthy donors were sampled, though unrecorded immune exposures were likely. The study ran its PCR with 60 Vbeta and 13 Jbeta primers. The assay was immunoSEQ multiplex PCR, and TCRdb's table has in-frame clones only and misses some. The repertoire holds under 150,000 clones, with about three quarters as singletons. The junction had 9 bases not matched to a gene; V was cut back by 5 bases and J by 8 bases. Germline CDR1 is MDHEN and CDR2 is SYDVKM. CDR3 length: 14 amino acids. The rearrangement uses TRBV28 and TRBJ1-2; TRBD1 aligns across 9 bases. The sample consisted of PBMCs. The source is a man aged 45-60 years in good health and CMV-seropositive. The CDR3 DNA reads as TGTGCCAGCAGTCCGGGGGGGACAGGGCGCGGCTACACCTTC. This translates into CASSPGGTGRGYTF.